This paragraph reports one T cell receptor (beta chain). The entry originates in a study of blood T cell repertoires in COVID-19. As for the study in general: The United States, Italy and Spain provided the acute and convalescent COVID-19 samples. The analysed material was cDNA or gDNA that came from T cells, B-cell-depleted T cells, or PBMCs.

Original processing notes: Reference gene primer amplification gave estimated nucleated cell counts. TCRdb keeps only in-frame clones here, not all; method: immunoSEQ multiplex PCR. V and J calls and clone size are given by that table; D and trimming were obtained from the DNA. Seen here are about 130,000 clones, approximately 80% observed once, and the top ten hold 10% to 15%. The ends were cut back, 5 bases at V and 7 bases at J, with 11 bases in the middle. The CDR3 contains 12 residues. Germline CDR1 and CDR2: SGHTA and FQGNSA. The chain carries TRBV7-2 and TRBJ1-2; D gene uncertain. The TCR originated in a woman aged 55 to 70 with acute or convalescent COVID-19. Input material: peripheral blood. The CDR3 DNA reads TGTGCCAGCAGCAGACGGGAGCGTGGCTACACCTTC. Translated, it gives CASSRRERGYTF.